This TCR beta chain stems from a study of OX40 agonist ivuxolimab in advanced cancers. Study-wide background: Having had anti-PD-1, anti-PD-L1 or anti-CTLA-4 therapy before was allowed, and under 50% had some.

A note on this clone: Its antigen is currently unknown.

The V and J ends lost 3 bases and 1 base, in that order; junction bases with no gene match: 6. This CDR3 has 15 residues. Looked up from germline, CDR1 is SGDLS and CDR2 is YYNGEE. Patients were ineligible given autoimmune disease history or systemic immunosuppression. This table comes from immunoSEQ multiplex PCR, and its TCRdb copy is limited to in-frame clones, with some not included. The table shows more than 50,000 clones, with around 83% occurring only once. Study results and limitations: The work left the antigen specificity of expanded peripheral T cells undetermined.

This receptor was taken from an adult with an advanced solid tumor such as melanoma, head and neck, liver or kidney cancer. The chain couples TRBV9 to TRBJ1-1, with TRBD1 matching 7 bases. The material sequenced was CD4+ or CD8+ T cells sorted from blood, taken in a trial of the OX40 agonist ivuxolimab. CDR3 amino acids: CASSATTGWNTEAFF. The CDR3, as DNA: TGTGCCAGCAGCGCGACGACAGGGTGGAACACTGAAGCTTTCTTT.